The T cell receptor beta chain described here comes from a study of tissue T cells after allogeneic stem cell transplantation (dated by TCRdb to 2021 to 2024). About the investigation overall: The study profiled TCR beta repertoires in many tissues obtained from research autopsies of patients with and without GVHD, and also in mouse models of GVHD. The human arm was conducted as a prospective observational study, and neither blinding nor randomization was performed. Findings and caveats that apply to the study as a whole: In both patients and mice, T cells from blood and spleen covered only a limited part of the TCR repertoire found in tissues. The patient cohort was small and varied clinically, and sampling depth was recognized as a limitation. Which tissue TCRs were alloreactive or antigen-specific was not determined in the study, and some clones might have been persisting host cells. Few T cell clones were found to be shared across patients, but shared repertoire signatures across patients were revealed in a tissue-specific fashion by motif-based clustering. Within patients, how anatomically similar tissues were was a major factor shaping TCR repertoire composition, regardless of disease or transplant status.

This clone has more than one count but fewer than ten. What antigen it recognizes has not been identified. Because this receptor comes from a mouse, its gene names and germline sequences follow the mouse reference. The read terminates 1 residue ahead of where the CDR3 ends, so the germline J gene completes it. Per the publication, the time point label means: mouse harvest day 7 after allogeneic transplant. Each mouse graft, delivered by tail vein injection, combined 10^6 splenic CD5+ T cells with 10^7 T-cell-depleted bone marrow cells. To model GVHD in mice, a major MHC-mismatch B6 (H2b) into BALB/c (H2d) model was used, and tissues were profiled at day 7 or 14. On day 7 or 14 post-transplant, mouse tissues and retro-orbital blood were harvested with separate sterile tools for each animal, and livers were flushed before harvest. Before genomic DNA isolation with the DNeasy Blood & Tissue Kit, mouse tissues were minced using razor blades in buffered saline.

The CDR3 starts with the cysteine, ends with the phenylalanine, and has 12 residues. The CDR3 was read in part: 33 bases, with the frame set at base 1. Trimming removed 2 bases from V and 6 bases from J; the gene matches leave 0 bases unexplained. Via the germline V gene (reference sequence), CDR1 is NNHNN and CDR2 SYGAGS. Library method: the immunoSEQ multiplex PCR assay. Adaptive Biotechnologies performed the TCRbeta CDR3 sequencing at survey depth and reported CDR3 sequences, V/J genes, productive frequency and template counts. Amplification of TCR beta CDR3 regions was performed from genomic DNA rather than from RNA. The source study handled its data this way. Pairwise repertoire overlap between tissues was quantified with Jensen-Shannon divergence, where 1 means complete divergence and 0 identical. Tissues were clustered by single-linkage agglomerative hierarchical clustering of pairwise JSD values and displayed as dendrograms. GLIPH2 was run on all patient samples with simulation_depth 1000, kmer_min_depth 3 and cdr3_length_cutoff 8, and groups with more than two unique CDR3s were retained. A standardized tissue-overlap score was generated by extrapolating Jaccard GLIPH-group overlap across patients to a standard repertoire size of 1000 clones. Associations of diversity with clinical or experimental variables used linear mixed-effect models with tissue fixed effects and individual random effects. TCRdb limited this immuneACCESS table to in-frame rearrangements with V and J called. A share of clones is missing; checked studies link under half to unresolved V genes, and the rest is unexplained. Clone size and V and J calls were adopted from that table, with D and trimming inferred from the DNA. The table for this sample lists 2,200 or so clones; around 55% of them were counted only once. About 17% of the sample lies in the top ten.

Sequenced input: liver tissue. This TCR was sampled from a female BALB/c mouse given C57BL/6 T cells with graft-versus-host disease after an allogeneic hematopoietic cell transplant. Recombination connected TRBV13-2 to TRBJ2-7; 9 bases in the junction line up with TRBD1. CDR3 sequence: CASGETGGEQYF. The CDR3 DNA, read in part, is TGTGCCAGCGGTGAGACAGGGGGTGAACAGTAC.